A single T cell receptor beta chain is shown here with its context. V lost 2 bases to trimming and J lost 9 bases, with 14 bases between them. CDR1 is MDHEN, CDR2 SYDVKM, per germline. The CDR3 loop spans 13 amino acids. In TCRdb, the 5' RACE reads were re-called with MiXCR into one record per CDR3 protein. This table has more than 85,000 distinct CDR3 sequences, about 16% appearing once. These data come from a study of T cells of healthy individuals. This TCR came from a human donor in good health. This chain connects TRBV28 to TRBJ2-7; unclear D gene. The CDR3 region is CASSLPTIAGQYF. CDR3 DNA sequence: TGTGCCAGCAGTTTACCGACCATTGCCGGGCAGTACTTC.